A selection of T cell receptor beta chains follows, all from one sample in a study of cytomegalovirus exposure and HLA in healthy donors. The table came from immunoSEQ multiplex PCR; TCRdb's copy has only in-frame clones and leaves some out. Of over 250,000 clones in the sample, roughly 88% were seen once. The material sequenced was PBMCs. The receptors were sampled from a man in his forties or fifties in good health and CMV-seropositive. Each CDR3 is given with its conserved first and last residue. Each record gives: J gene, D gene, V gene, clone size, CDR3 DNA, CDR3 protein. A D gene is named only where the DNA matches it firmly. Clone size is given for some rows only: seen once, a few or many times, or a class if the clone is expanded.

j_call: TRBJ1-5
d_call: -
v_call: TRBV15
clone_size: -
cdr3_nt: TGTGCCACCAGCAGAGGAACGGGGGTACGGGATCAGCCCCAGCATTTT
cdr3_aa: CATSRGTGVRDQPQHF

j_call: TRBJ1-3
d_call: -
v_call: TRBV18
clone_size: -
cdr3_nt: TGTGCCAGCTCACCCCCCGGGACACGCTTCTCTGGAAACACCATATATTTT
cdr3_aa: CASSPPGTRFSGNTIYF

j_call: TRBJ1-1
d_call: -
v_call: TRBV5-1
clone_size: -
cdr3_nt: TGCGCCAGCAATTTCGGACAGACTGGGACTGAAGCTTTCTTT
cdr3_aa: CASNFGQTGTEAFF

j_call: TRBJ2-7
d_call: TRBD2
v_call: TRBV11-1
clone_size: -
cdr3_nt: TGTGCCAGCAGCCCCTGGGCGGGAGACCCCGAGCAGTACTTC
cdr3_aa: CASSPWAGDPEQYF

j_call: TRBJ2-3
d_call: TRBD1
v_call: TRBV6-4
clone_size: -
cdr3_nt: TGTGCCAGCAGTGACGGACAGGGACACACAGATACGCAGTATTTT
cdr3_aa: CASSDGQGHTDTQYF

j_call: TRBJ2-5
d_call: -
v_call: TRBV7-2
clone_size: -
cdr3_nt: TGTGCCAGCGGGCAGGGGCGAGAGACCCAGTACTTC
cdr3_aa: CASGQGRETQYF

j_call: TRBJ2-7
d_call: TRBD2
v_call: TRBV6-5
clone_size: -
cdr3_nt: TGTGCCAGCAGTCGGAGGGGACTACCCTACGAGCAGTACTTC
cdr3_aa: CASSRRGLPYEQYF

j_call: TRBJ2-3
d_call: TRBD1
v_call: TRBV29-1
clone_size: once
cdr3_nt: TGCAGCCCAAAGGGGGCGAGCGGAGATACGCAGTATTTT
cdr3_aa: CSPKGASGDTQYF

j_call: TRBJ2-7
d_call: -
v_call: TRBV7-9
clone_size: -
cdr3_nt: TGTGCCAGCAGCCCAGTAGGACAGCGCTACGAGCAGTACTTC
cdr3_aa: CASSPVGQRYEQYF

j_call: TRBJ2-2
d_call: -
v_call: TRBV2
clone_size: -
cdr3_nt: TGTGCCAGCGAGGAAGAGGGCCTTACCGGGGAGCTGTTTTTT
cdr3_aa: CASEEEGLTGELFF

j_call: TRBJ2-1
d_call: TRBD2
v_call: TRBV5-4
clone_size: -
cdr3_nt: TGTGCCAGCAGCTTTTTGGGACTAGCGGACAATGAGCAGTTCTTC
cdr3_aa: CASSFLGLADNEQFF

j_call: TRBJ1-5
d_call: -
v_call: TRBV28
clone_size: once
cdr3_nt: TGTGCCAGCAGACTTACAGGGTTAGGTAGGAGGCAGCCCCAGCATTTT
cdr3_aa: CASRLTGLGRRQPQHF

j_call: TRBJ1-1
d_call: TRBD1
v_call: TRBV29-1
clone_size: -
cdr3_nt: TGCAGCGCCCTAGAGGGACAGAGCTTTTGGAACACTGAAGCTTTCTTT
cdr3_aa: CSALEGQSFWNTEAFF

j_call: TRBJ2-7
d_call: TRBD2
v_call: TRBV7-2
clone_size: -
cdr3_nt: TGTGCCAGCAGTCGGACTAGCGTTGAGCAGTACTTC
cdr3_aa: CASSRTSVEQYF

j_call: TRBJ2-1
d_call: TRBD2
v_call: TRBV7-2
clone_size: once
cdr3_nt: TGTGCCAGCAGCCCCTCTCTAGCGGGATCCTACAATGAGCAGTTCTTC
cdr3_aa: CASSPSLAGSYNEQFF

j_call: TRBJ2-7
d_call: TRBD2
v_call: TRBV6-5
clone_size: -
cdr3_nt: TGTGCCAGCAGTTACTCGACTAGCGGGAGATACGAACAGTACTTC
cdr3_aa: CASSYSTSGRYEQYF

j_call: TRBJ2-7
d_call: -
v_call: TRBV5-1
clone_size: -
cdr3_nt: TGCGCCAGCAGCTTGTGGGGGGACCTGTACGAGCAGTACTTC
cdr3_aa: CASSLWGDLYEQYF

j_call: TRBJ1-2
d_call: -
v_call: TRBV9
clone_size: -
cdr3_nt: TGTGCCAGCATGGGGCCGAGTGGGACTAACTATGGCTACACCTTC
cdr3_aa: CASMGPSGTNYGYTF

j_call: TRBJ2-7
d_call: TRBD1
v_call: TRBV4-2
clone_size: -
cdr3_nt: TGTGCCAGCAGCCAAGTCGACCGGGACAGGGGCTACGAGCAGTACTTC
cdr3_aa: CASSQVDRDRGYEQYF

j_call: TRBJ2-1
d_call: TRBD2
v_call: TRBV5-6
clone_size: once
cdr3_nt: TGTGCCAGCAGCCGAGGGAGCGGGAGAGTCAATGAGCAGTTCTTC
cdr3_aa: CASSRGSGRVNEQFF

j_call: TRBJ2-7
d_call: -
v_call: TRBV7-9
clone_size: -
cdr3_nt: TGTGCCAGCAGCTTACGGGGCGAGCAGTACTTC
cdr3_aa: CASSLRGEQYF

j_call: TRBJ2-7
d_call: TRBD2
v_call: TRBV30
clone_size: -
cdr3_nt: TGTGCCTGGAGTGCCCCCCGGGCTAGCGGGAACTCCTACGAGCAGTACTTC
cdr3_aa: CAWSAPRASGNSYEQYF

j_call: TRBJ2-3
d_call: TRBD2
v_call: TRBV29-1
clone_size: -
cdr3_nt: TGCAGCGTGCCCTGGGAGCGGGAGTGGGATACGCAGTATTTT
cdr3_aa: CSVPWEREWDTQYF

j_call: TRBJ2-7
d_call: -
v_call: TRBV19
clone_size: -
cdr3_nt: TGTGCCAGTAGTATAAGGGGTTCTGCCTACGAGCAGTACTTC
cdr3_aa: CASSIRGSAYEQYF

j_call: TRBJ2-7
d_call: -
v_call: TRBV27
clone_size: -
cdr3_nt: TGTGCCAGCAGTTTGGGTCCAGGGTTCTACGAGCAGTACTTC
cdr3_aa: CASSLGPGFYEQYF

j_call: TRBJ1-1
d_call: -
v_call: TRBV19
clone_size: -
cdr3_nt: TGTGCCAGTAGTAAACTGACAGGCACTGAAGCTTTCTTT
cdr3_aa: CASSKLTGTEAFF

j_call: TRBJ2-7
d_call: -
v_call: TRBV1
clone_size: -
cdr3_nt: TGCACCAGCAGCCAAGAATGGCCACTAGCGTTCACCTACGAGCAGTACTTC
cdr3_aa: CTSSQEWPLAFTYEQYF

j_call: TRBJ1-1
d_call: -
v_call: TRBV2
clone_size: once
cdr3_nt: TGTGCCAGCACTTTTGCTCCGGTGCCCACTGAAGCTTTCTTT
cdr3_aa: CASTFAPVPTEAFF

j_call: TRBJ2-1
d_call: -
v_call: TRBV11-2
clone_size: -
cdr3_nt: TGTGCCAGCAGCTTAGTCGCATTAGGGGTAGGGGAGCAGTTCTTC
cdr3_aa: CASSLVALGVGEQFF

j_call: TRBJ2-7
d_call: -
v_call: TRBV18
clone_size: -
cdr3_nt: TGTGCCAGCTCACCAGGGGGCCGGACAACCTACGAGCAGTACTTC
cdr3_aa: CASSPGGRTTYEQYF

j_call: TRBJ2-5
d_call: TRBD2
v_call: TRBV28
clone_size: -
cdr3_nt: TGTGCCAGCAGGTCTAGCGGGATCTATCTACCAGAACAAGAGACCCAGTACTTC
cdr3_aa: CASRSSGIYLPEQETQYF

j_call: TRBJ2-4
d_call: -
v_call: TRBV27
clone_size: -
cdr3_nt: TGTGCCAGCAGTCCCCGAGGGGCCAAAAACATTCAGTACTTC
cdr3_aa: CASSPRGAKNIQYF

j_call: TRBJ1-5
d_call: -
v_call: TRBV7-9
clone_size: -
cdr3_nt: TGTGCCAGCAGCCCGCGAGCGGACAGCAATCAGCCCCAGCATTTT
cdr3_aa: CASSPRADSNQPQHF

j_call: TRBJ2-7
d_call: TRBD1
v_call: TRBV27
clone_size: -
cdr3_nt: TGTGCCAGCAGTTCAGCCGGGACAGGGAACGAGCAGTACTTC
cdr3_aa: CASSSAGTGNEQYF

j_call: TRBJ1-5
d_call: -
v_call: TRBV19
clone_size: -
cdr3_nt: TGTGCCAGTACCACCCGAGCTGCGAGCAATCAGCCCCAGCATTTT
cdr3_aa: CASTTRAASNQPQHF

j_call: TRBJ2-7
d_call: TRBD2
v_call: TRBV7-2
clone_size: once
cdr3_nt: TGTGCCAGCAGCTTAGCTAGCGGGCCTTATAACGAGCAGTACTTC
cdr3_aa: CASSLASGPYNEQYF

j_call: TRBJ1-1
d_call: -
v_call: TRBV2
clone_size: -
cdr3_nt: TGTGCCAGCAGTCTTGACAGGAACACTGAAGCTTTCTTT
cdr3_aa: CASSLDRNTEAFF

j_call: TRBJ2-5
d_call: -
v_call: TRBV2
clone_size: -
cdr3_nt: TGTGCCAGCTACCATCCGGGGGAATCTGAGACCCAGTACTTC
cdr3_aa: CASYHPGESETQYF

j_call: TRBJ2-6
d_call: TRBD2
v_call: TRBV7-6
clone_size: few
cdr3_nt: TGTGCCAGCAGCTTAGCGGACGGGACTAGCGGGGTAGGGGCCAACGTCCTGACTTTC
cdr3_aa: CASSLADGTSGVGANVLTF

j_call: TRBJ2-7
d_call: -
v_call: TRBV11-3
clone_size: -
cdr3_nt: TGTGCCAGCAGCTTAGGCCAGGGTCACGAGCAGTACTTC
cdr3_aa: CASSLGQGHEQYF

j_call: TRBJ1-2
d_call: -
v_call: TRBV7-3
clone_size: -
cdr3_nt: TGTGCCAGCAGCTCTCAAGGAGGGTACAACTATGGCTACACCTTC
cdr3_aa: CASSSQGGYNYGYTF

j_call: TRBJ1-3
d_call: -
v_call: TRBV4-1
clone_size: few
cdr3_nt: TGCGCCAGCAGCCAACACAGGGTCTCTGGAAACACCATATATTTT
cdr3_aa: CASSQHRVSGNTIYF

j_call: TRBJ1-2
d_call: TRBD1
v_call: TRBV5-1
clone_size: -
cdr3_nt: TGCGCCAGCAGCTTGGTTGCAGGGGGGACCTTTGGCTACACCTTC
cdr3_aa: CASSLVAGGTFGYTF

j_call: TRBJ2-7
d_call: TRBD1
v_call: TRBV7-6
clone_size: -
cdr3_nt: TGTGCCAGCAGCTTAGTACGGGGACAGGGAGTCAACGAGCAGTACTTC
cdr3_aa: CASSLVRGQGVNEQYF

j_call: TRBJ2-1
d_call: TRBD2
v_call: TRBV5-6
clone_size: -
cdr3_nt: TGTGCCAGCAGCTTGGCCGGGAGGAGCTCCTACAATGAGCAGTTCTTC
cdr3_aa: CASSLAGRSSYNEQFF

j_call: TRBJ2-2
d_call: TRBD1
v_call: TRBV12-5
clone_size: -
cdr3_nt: TGTGCTAGTGGTTTGGCTAGACAGGGTCTGGGCACCGGGGAGCTGTTTTTT
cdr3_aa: CASGLARQGLGTGELFF

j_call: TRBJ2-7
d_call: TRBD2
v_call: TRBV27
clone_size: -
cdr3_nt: TGTGCCAGCAGTTCAAGACTAGCGGGCGACGAGCAGTACTTC
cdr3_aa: CASSSRLAGDEQYF

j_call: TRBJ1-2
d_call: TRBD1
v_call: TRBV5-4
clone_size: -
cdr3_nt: TGTGCCAGCAGCCCGGACAGGGGGCGAGGGTATGGCTACACCTTC
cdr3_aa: CASSPDRGRGYGYTF

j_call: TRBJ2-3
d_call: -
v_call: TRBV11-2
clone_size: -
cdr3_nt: TGTGCCAGCAGCTTTTCGGGGGCAGATACGCAGTATTTT
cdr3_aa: CASSFSGADTQYF

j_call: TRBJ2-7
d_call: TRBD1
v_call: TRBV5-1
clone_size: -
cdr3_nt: TGCGCCAGCAGCTTGTGGGGACAGGGTAACGAGCAGTACTTC
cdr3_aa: CASSLWGQGNEQYF

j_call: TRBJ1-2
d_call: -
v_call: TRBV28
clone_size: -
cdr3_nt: TGTGCCAGCAGTTTAACAATCTATGGCTACACCTTC
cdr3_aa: CASSLTIYGYTF

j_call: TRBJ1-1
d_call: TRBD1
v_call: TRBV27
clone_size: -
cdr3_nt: TGTGCCAGCAGTCTCAGGGGGACTGAAGCTTTCTTT
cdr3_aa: CASSLRGTEAFF

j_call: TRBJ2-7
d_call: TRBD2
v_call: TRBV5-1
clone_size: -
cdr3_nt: TGCGCCAGCAGCTTAGAACTAGCGGCTCACGAGCAGTACTTC
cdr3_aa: CASSLELAAHEQYF